The 3 T cell receptor beta chains listed next were all sequenced from one sample in a study of cytomegalovirus exposure and HLA in healthy donors. PCR employed 60 Vbeta and 13 Jbeta primers. Data came from immunoSEQ multiplex PCR; TCRdb stores just in-frame clones and leaves some out. There are tens of thousands of clones in the sample; roughly four fifths occur only once, and under 0.75% lies in the top ten. The sequencing input was PBMCs. The receptors derive from a man aged 30-40 years in good health and CMV-seronegative.

The chain has TRBV2 and TRBJ1-6; 7 bases align to TRBD1. V gave up 7 bases and J gave up 6 bases; unmatched junction bases: 9. The CDR3 is made up of 15 amino acids. Germline V gives CDR1 SNHLY, CDR2 FYNNEI. The CDR3 DNA reads TGTGCCAGCAATGGTAACAGGGGTGGTAATTCACCCCTCCACTTT. Translating gives CASNGNRGGNSPLHF.

This sequence joins TRBV19 and TRBJ1-5, with a possible D match to TRBD1 (5 bases). Trimming took 5 bases from V and 2 from J, leaving 16 bases between them. Germline CDR1 LNHDA, CDR2 SQIVND (reference sequence). The CDR3 is 16 residues long. The chain's CDR3 is CASSPQDLGRNQPQHF. The CDR3 DNA sequence: TGTGCCAGTAGTCCCCAAGATCTGGGGCGCAATCAGCCCCAGCATTTT.

The rearrangement uses TRBV5-1 and TRBJ2-3, with 9 bases fitting TRBD2. Germline CDR1 is SGHRS and CDR2 is YFSETQ. The CDR3 is made up of 14 amino acids. Trimming removed 6 bases from V and 2 bases from J; junction bases left unmatched: 4. The CDR3 coding sequence is TGCGCCAGCATGGCGGGGGGGCCCACAGATACGCAGTATTTT. Protein product: CASMAGGPTDTQYF.